The 27 T cell receptor beta chains below come from one sample, sequenced in a study of T cell clonotyping in hematopoietic cell transplantation. Time point meaning: recipient sample about 28 days before transplant, after cytoreduction. Some clones are missing from TCRdb's copy, which holds only in-frame ones; the method was immunoSEQ multiplex PCR. The sample yields 46,000 or so clones, around 86% seen once. Sample: peripheral blood mononuclear cells, taken before stem cell transplant. The receptors derive from a man between 60 and 70 years old with biphenotypic leukemia. Some clones in this sample may be carry-over from other donors' samples.

In its sample, this clone ranks as medium-sized. This sequence joins TRBV30 and TRBJ1-5; D may be TRBD1 (5 bases). V dropped 3 bases and J dropped 2 bases, with 8 bases sitting between them. CDR1 and CDR2 from the germline V gene are GTSNPN and SVGIG (reference sequence). There are 13 residues in the CDR3. The CDR3 is CAWSGGGNQPQHF. Here the CDR3 DNA reads TGTGCCTGGAGCGGAGGGGGCAATCAGCCCCAGCATTTT.

V usage is TRBV28 and J usage is TRBJ1-4, with 9 bases that match TRBD1. The CDR3 is 13 amino acids. Per the germline V gene, CDR1 is MDHEN and CDR2 is SYDVKM. Trimming took 3 bases from V and 9 from J; bases not matched to a gene: 2. DNA for the CDR3: TGTGCCAGCAGTTTCGACAGGGGGAAAAAACTGTTTTTT. It codes for CASSFDRGKKLFF.

CDR3 sequence: CTSSQTRDRGSGANVLTF. The CDR3 DNA is TGCACCAGCAGCCAAACACGGGACAGGGGTTCTGGGGCCAACGTCCTGACTTTC. The J gene is TRBJ2-6, the V gene TRBV1; the table calls TRBD1, which could not be checked here. TRBV1 has pseudogene status. The CDR3 consists of 18 residues.

The chain uses TRBV28 and TRBJ1-3, with D perhaps TRBD1 (5 bases). The germline V and J ends were trimmed by 3 bases and 1 base, with 10 bases remaining between them. This CDR3 has 15 amino acids. The germline gives CDR1 MDHEN, CDR2 SYDVKM. The CDR3, as DNA: TGTGCCAGCAGTTTCCACACAGGTTCTGGAAACACCATATATTTT. As protein: CASSFHTGSGNTIYF.

The table lists this clone with a few counts. The chain couples TRBV5-1 to TRBJ1-1, with D tentatively TRBD1 (5 bases). CDR1 and CDR2 (germline): SGHRS, YFSETQ. The CDR3 covers 13 residues. Trimming took 5 bases from V and 5 from J, leaving 13 bases between them. For the CDR3, the DNA is TGCGCCAGCAGTTCGGGGCGGGGTACTGAAGCTTTCTTT. This encodes CASSSGRGTEAFF.

This rearrangement joins TRBV5-6 to TRBJ1-3; D not resolved. V gave up 5 bases and J gave up 0 bases, with 9 bases separating them. Germline assignment: CDR1 SGHDT and CDR2 YYEEEE. This CDR3 is built from 14 residues. The CDR3 protein is CASSTGSSGNTIYF. The DNA for the CDR3 is TGTGCCAGCAGTACCGGGTCCTCTGGAAACACCATATATTTT.

The CDR3 sequence: CAWSSGLELETQYF. In DNA, the CDR3 is TGTGCCTGGAGTTCGGGACTAGAATTGGAGACCCAGTACTTC. J is TRBJ2-5 and V is TRBV30; the match to TRBD2 covers 8 bases. CDR3 length: 14 residues. With 2 bases clipped from V and 5 bases from J, the junction kept 7 bases outside the gene matches. The germline gives CDR1 GTSNPN, CDR2 SVGIG (reference sequence).

This chain connects TRBV25-1 to TRBJ1-2; TRBD1 matches 12 bases. The ends lost 5 bases at V and 0 bases at J; junction bases unmatched: 10. The CDR3 runs to 18 residues. Germline CDR1 MGHDK, CDR2 SYGVNS. The CDR3 loop is CASSLTGQGARANYGYTF. CDR3 nucleotide sequence: TGTGCCAGCAGTTTGACGGGACAGGGGGCGAGAGCTAACTATGGCTACACCTTC.

In its sample, this clone was seen a few times. The rearrangement uses TRBV6-5 and TRBJ1-1; D perhaps matches TRBD1 (6 bases). Germline assignment: CDR1 MNHEY and CDR2 SVGAGI. Deletions cut 0 bases from V and 5 bases from J, with 13 bases between. This CDR3 spans 15 amino acids. The CDR3, as DNA: TGTGCCAGCAGTTACTCTGGGGGGCGTAGAACTGAAGCTTTCTTT. Translating it yields CASSYSGGRRTEAFF.

The chain carries TRBV19 and TRBJ2-3; the D call may be TRBD1 or TRBD2 (5 bases each). This CDR3 region has 16 residues. Between the trimmed V and J ends, which lost 4 bases and 0 bases, there was a span of 14 bases. Germline CDR1 and CDR2: LNHDA and SQIVND (reference sequence). The CDR3, as DNA: TGTGCCAGTAGTAGCCACGGGGCGTCTAGCACAGATACGCAGTATTTT. This codes for CASSSHGASSTDTQYF.

The sample holds a few counts of this clone. V usage is TRBV2 and J usage is TRBJ2-1; no clear D. The CDR3 has 10 amino acids. The germline CDR1 and CDR2 sequences are SNHLY and FYNNEI. Trimming pared 9 bases from V and 4 bases from J, leaving 4 bases between. The CDR3 region is CASGYNEQFF. The CDR3 region has the DNA TGTGCCAGTGGGTACAATGAGCAGTTCTTC.

This rearrangement joins TRBV6-5 to TRBJ2-5; no definite D call. From germline, CDR1 is MNHEY and CDR2 SVGAGI. The CDR3 consists of 13 residues. The V and J ends lost 6 bases and 2 bases respectively, with 10 bases between them. As DNA, the CDR3 is TGTGCCAGCAGCCCGTATCGACAAGAGACCCAGTACTTC. Residues: CASSPYRQETQYF.

V is TRBV6-5 and J is TRBJ2-3, with a possible D match to TRBD2 (6 bases). Deletions cut 8 bases from V and 8 bases from J, with 17 bases between. CDR1 and CDR2 from the germline V gene are MNHEY and SVGAGI. The CDR3 extends over 13 amino acids. CDR3 nucleotide sequence: TGTGCCAGCCTAGGTAACGTCGGGGGTACGCAGTATTTT. It is translated as CASLGNVGGTQYF.

CDR3 sequence reads: CASSAIMGGDTQYF. Written as DNA, the CDR3 is TGTGCCAGCAGCGCAATAATGGGGGGAGATACGCAGTATTTT. The genes are TRBV9 and TRBJ2-3; maybe TRBD2 (6 bases). V lost 3 bases to trimming and J lost 5 bases, with 13 bases between them. Germline V CDR1 and CDR2: SGDLS, YYNGEE. CDR3 length: 14 amino acids.

The V call is TRBV5-6, the J call TRBJ1-5, with TRBD1 matching 7 bases. CDR3 length: 14 amino acids. Germline assignment: CDR1 SGHDT and CDR2 YYEEEE. V gave up 1 base and J gave up 5 bases; unmatched junction bases: 3. This chain's CDR3 is CASSLITGDQPQHF. CDR3 in DNA: TGTGCCAGCAGCTTGATTACAGGGGATCAGCCCCAGCATTTT.

The gene calls are TRBV7-9 and TRBJ2-5, with 7 bases lining up with TRBD2. Germline trimming cut 4 bases from V and 2 bases from J; bases unmatched to any gene: 7. This CDR3 region has 15 residues. The germline V gene encodes CDR1 SEHNR and CDR2 FQNEAQ (reference sequence). CDR3 residues: CASSSPGGLQETQYF. CDR3 nucleotides: TGTGCCAGCAGCTCACCGGGAGGCCTACAAGAGACCCAGTACTTC.

The chain is built from TRBV14 and TRBJ2-5, with 7 positions matching TRBD1. CDR1 and CDR2 from the germline V gene are SGHDN and FVKESK. The CDR3 length is 16 residues. J lost 1 base, V lost 4 bases, and 9 bases had no gene match. CDR3 bases: TGTGCCAGCAGCCGGTACCTAGGGGACAGCCAAGAGACCCAGTACTTC. Residues: CASSRYLGDSQETQYF.

This rearrangement joins TRBV19 to TRBJ2-7, with TRBD2 matching 10 bases. The CDR3 sequence is 14 residues long. The V gene end was trimmed by 4 bases and the J gene end by 4 bases; junction bases not matched to a gene: 4. In germline, CDR1 is LNHDA, CDR2 SQIVND (reference sequence). The CDR3 is CASSRASGSYEQYF. As DNA, the CDR3 is TGTGCCAGTAGTAGGGCTAGCGGGAGTTACGAGCAGTACTTC. The complete variable domain, with remaining parts taken from reference TRBV19 and TRBJ2-7, reads DGGITQSPKYLFRKEGQNVTLSCEQNLNHDAMYWYRQDPGQGLRLIYYSQIVNDFQKGDIAEGYSVSREKKESFPLTVTSAQKNPTAFYLCASSRASGSYEQYFGPGTRLTVT.

The CDR3 region is CASSPRGSYEQYF. The CDR3 bases are TGTGCCAGCAGTCCACGGGGATCCTACGAGCAGTACTTC. V and J are TRBV28 and TRBJ2-7; D may be TRBD2 (5 bases). The CDR3 is 13 amino acids. Germline V gene lookup returns CDR1 MDHEN and CDR2 SYDVKM. Trimming stripped 5 bases from V and 1 base from J, with 9 bases between. Full variable domain (outside the CDR3, taken from reference TRBV28 and TRBJ2-7): DVKVTQSSRYLVKRTGEKVFLECVQDMDHENMFWYRQDPGLGLRLIYFSYDVKMKEKGDIPEGYSVSREKKERFSLILESASTNQTSMYLCASSPRGSYEQYFGPGTRLTVT.

The chain carries TRBV30 and TRBJ2-7; possibly TRBD2 for D (6 bases). The germline V gene has CDR1 GTSNPN and CDR2 SVGIG (reference sequence). Trimming stripped 2 bases from V and 1 base from J, with 21 bases between. This CDR3 has 17 residues. Here the CDR3 DNA reads TGTGCCTGGAGTTCTGACCTCACGGGGAGGTTTTCCTACGAGCAGTACTTC. This translates into CAWSSDLTGRFSYEQYF.

This clone showed up just a few times. The chain employs TRBV6-1 and TRBJ2-7; D gene unclear. Trimming pared 8 bases from V and 2 bases from J, leaving 16 bases between. Germline lookup yields CDR1 MNHNS and CDR2 SASEGT. This CDR3 has 14 residues. CDR3 amino acids: CASFPSLTTYEQYF. As DNA, the CDR3 is TGTGCCAGCTTCCCGAGTCTAACCACCTACGAGCAGTACTTC.

Comment on this clone: One end of the junction does not line up with germline, which may come from a read error. The chain has TRBV7-7 and TRBJ2-5; TRBD2 matches 15 bases. This CDR3 region has 17 residues. Germline CDR1 reads SSHAT; CDR2 reads FNYEAQ (reference sequence). CDR3 nucleotides: TGTGCTAGCAGCTTAGCCGGACTAGCGGGAGGGGGAGAGACCCAGTACTTC. It codes for CASSLAGLAGGGETQYF.

The rearrangement uses TRBV7-6 and TRBJ1-2; the D gene is possibly TRBD1 (5 bases). V was clipped by 4 bases and J by 8 bases, with 11 bases between them. CDR1 is SGHVS, CDR2 FNYEAQ, per germline. CDR3 length: 12 amino acids. CDR3 region: CASSSQGAGYTF. The CDR3 DNA sequence: TGTGCCAGCAGCTCCCAGGGAGCCGGCTACACCTTC.

The chain carries TRBV30 and TRBJ1-2; D may be TRBD1 (5 bases). The CDR3 has 13 amino acids. CDR1 and CDR2 (germline): GTSNPN, SVGIG (reference sequence). CDR3 loop: CARDGRGTSGYTF. CDR3 coding DNA: TGTGCTCGCGACGGCCGGGGGACGAGTGGCTACACCTTC.

The chain is built from TRBV5-6 and TRBJ2-7; perhaps TRBD1 as D (5 bases). V lost 3 bases to trimming and J lost 4 bases, with 17 bases between them. The CDR3 totals 15 residues. CDR1 and CDR2 (germline): SGHDT, YYEEEE. The CDR3 region has the DNA TGTGCCAGCAGCTCTGTCAGGGCCTTTAGATACGAGCAGTACTTC. Encoded protein: CASSSVRAFRYEQYF.

This clone has more than one count but fewer than ten. The genes are TRBV9 and TRBJ1-4; 8 positions match TRBD1. Losses at the gene ends were 3 bases for V and 7 bases for J; bases not matched to a gene: 8. The CDR3 covers 15 residues. CDR1 and CDR2 (germline): SGDLS, YYNGEE. The CDR3 coding sequence is TGTGCCAGCAGCGCCACCGGGACAGGCACTGAAAAACTGTTTTTT. Protein: CASSATGTGTEKLFF. Filled out from reference TRBV9 and TRBJ1-4, the complete variable domain reads DSGVTQTPKHLITATGQRVTLRCSPRSGDLSVYWYQQSLDQGLQFLIQYYNGEERAKGNILERFSAQQFPDLHSELNLSSLELGDSALYFCASSATGTGTEKLFFGSGTQLSVL.

There are a few counts of this clone. The chain joins TRBV4-1 to TRBJ1-1; D not certain. Germline V gene lookup returns CDR1 MGHRA and CDR2 YSYEKL. Trimming left V 1 base short and J 1 base short, with 13 bases between. This CDR3 has 16 residues. CDR3 in amino acids: CASSQAWSTENTEAFF. The CDR3 bases are TGCGCCAGCAGCCAAGCTTGGAGTACGGAGAACACTGAAGCTTTCTTT.